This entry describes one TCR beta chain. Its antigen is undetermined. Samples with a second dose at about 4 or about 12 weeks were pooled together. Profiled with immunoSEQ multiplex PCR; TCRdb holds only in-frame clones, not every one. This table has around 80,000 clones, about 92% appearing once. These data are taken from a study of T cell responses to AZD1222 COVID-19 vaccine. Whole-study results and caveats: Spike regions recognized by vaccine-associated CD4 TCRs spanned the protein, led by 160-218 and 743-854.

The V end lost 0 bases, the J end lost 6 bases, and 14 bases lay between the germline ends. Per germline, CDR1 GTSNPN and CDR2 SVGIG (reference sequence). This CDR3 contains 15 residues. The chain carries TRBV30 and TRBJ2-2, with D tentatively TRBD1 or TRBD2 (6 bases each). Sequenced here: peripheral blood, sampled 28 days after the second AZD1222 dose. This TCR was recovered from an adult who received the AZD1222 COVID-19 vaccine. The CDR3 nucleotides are TGTGCCTGGAGTGTGGAGGGGGTAAAAGCCGGGGAGCTGTTTTTT. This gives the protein CAWSVEGVKAGELFF.